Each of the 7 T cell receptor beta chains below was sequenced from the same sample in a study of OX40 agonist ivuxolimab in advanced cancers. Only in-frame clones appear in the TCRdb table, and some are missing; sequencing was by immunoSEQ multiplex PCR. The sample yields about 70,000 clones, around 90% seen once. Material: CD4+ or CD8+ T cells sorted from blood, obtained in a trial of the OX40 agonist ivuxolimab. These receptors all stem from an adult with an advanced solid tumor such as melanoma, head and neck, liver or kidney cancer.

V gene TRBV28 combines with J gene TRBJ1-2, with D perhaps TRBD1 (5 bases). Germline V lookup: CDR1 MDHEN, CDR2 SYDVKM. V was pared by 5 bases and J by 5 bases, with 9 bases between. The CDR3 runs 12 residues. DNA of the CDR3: TGTGCCAGCAGTCGGGGGTTTTATGGCTACACCTTC. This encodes CASSRGFYGYTF.

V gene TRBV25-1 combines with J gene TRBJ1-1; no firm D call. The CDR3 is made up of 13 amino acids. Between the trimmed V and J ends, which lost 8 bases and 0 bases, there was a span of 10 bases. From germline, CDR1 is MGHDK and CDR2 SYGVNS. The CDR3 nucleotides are TGTGCCAGCGAAAATCCCATGAACACTGAAGCTTTCTTT. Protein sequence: CASENPMNTEAFF. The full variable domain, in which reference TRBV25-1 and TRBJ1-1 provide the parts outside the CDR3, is EADIYQTPRYLVIGTGKKITLECSQTMGHDKMYWYQQDPGMELHLIHYSYGVNSTEKGDLSSESTVSRIRTEHFPLTLESARPSHTSQYLCASENPMNTEAFFGQGTRLTVV.

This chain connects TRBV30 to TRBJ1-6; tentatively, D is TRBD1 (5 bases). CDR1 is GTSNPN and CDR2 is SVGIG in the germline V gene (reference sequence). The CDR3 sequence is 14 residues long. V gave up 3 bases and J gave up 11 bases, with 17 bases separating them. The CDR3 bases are TGTGCCTGGAGGCAGTCAGCATTGGGACCACCCCTCCACTTT. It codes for CAWRQSALGPPLHF.

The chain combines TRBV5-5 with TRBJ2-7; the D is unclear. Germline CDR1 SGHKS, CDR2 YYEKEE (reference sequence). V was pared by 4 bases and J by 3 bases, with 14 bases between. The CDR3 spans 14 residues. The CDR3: CASSDLAALYEQYF. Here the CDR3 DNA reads TGTGCCAGCAGCGACCTGGCAGCCCTCTACGAGCAGTACTTC.

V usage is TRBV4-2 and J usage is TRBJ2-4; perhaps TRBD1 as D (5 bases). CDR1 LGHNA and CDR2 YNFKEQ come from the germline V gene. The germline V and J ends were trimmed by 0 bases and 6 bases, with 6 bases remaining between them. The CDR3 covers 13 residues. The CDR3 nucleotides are TGTGCCAGCAGCCAAGACCAGGGAAACATTCAGTACTTC. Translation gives CASSQDQGNIQYF.

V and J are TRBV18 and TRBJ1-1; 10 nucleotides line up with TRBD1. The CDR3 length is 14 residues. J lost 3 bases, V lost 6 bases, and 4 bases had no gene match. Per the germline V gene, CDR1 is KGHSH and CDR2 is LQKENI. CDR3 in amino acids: CASSFGQGDTEAFF. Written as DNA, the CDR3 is TGTGCCAGCTCCTTTGGACAGGGGGACACTGAAGCTTTCTTT. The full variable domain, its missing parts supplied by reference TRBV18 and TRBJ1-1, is NAGVMQNPRHLVRRRGQEARLRCSPMKGHSHVYWYRQLPEEGLKFMVYLQKENIIDESGMPKERFSAEFPKEGPSILRIQQVVRGDSAAYFCASSFGQGDTEAFFGQGTRLTVV.

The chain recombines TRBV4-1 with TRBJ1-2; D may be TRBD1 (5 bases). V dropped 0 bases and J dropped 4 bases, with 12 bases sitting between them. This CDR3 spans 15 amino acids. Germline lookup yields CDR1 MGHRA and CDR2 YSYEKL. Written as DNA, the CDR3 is TGCGCCAGCAGCCAAGATAGGGGACGGTCCTATGGCTACACCTTC. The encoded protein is CASSQDRGRSYGYTF.